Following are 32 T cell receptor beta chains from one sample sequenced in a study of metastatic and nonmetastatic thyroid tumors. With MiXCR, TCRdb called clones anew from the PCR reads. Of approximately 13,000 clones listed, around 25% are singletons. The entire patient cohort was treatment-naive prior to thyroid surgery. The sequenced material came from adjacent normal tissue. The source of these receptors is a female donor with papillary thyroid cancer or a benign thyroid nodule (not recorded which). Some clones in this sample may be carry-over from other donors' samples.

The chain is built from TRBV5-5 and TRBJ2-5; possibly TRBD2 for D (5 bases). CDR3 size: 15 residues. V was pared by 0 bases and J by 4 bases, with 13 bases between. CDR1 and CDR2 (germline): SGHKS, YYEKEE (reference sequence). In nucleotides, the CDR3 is TGTGCCAGCAGCTTGGTTGCTAGCAGTGGAGAGACCCAGTACTTC. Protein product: CASSLVASSGETQYF.

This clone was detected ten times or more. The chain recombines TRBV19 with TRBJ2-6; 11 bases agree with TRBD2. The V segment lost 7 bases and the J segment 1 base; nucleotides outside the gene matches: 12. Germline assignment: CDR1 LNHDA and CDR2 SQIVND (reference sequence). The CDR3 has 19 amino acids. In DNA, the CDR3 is TGTGCCAGTAAGAGGGTGTTAGCGGGAGGGTGGTCTGGGGCCAACGTCCTGACTTTC. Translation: CASKRVLAGGWSGANVLTF.

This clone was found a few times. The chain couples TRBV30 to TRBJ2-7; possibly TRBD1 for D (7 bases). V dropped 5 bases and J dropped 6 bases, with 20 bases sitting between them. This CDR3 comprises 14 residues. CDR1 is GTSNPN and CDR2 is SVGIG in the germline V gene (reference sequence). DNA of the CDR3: TGTGCCTGGGGAGGGACAGCCGCCTTGGGCGAGCAGTACTTC. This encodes CAWGGTAALGEQYF. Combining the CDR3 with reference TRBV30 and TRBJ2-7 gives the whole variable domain SQTIHQWPATLVQPVGSPLSLECTVEGTSNPNLYWYRQAAGRGLQLLFYSVGIGQISSEVPQNLSASRPQDRQFILSSKKLLLSDSGFYLCAWGGTAALGEQYFGPGTRLTVT.

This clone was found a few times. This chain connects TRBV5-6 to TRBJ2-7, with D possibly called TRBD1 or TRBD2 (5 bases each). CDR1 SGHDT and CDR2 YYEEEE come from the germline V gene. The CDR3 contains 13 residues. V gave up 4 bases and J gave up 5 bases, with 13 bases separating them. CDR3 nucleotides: TGTGCCAGCAGCCCTTGGGGGAACCACGAGCAGTACTTC. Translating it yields CASSPWGNHEQYF.

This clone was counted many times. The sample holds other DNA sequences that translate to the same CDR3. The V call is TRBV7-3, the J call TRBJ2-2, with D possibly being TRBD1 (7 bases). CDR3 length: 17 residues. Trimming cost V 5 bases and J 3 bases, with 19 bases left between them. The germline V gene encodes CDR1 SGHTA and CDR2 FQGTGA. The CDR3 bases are TGTGCCAGCAGCCCTGGTGTACAGGGGACTTACACCGGGGAGCTGTTTTTT. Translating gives CASSPGVQGTYTGELFF.

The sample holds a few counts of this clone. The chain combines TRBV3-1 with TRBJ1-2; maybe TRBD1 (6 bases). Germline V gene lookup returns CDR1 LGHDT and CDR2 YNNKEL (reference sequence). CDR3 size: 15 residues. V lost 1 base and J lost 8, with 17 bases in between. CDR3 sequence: CASSQGSGRGKGYTF. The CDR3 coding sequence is TGTGCCAGCAGCCAAGGTTCCGGCAGGGGTAAGGGCTACACCTTC.

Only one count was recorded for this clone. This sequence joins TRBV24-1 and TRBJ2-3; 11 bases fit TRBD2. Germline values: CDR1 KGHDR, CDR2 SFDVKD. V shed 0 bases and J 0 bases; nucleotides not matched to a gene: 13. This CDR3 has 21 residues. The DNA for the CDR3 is TGTGCCACCAGTGATTTGGACCCTGGACTAGCGGGTACCACTAGCACAGATACGCAGTATTTT. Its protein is CATSDLDPGLAGTTSTDTQYF.

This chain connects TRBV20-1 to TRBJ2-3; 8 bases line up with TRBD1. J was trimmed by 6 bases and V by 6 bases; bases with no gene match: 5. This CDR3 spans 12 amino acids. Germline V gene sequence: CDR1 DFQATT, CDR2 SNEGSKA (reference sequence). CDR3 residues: CSALTGVDTQYF. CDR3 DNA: TGCAGTGCCCTGACAGGGGTGGATACGCAGTATTTT.

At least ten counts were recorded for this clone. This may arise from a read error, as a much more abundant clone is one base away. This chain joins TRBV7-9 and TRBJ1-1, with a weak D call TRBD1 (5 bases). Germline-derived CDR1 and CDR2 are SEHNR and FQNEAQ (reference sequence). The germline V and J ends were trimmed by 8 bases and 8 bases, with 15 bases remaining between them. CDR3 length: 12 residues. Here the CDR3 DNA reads TGTGCCAGCGCCTTGGGGGTAGAAGAAGCTTTCTTT. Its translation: CASALGVEEAFF. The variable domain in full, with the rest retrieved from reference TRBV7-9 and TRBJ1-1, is DTGVSQNPRHKITKRGQNVTFRCDPISEHNRLYWYRQTLGQGPEFLTYFQNEAQLEKSRLLSDRFSAERPKGSFSTLEIQRTEQGDSAMYLCASALGVEEAFFGQGTRLTVV.

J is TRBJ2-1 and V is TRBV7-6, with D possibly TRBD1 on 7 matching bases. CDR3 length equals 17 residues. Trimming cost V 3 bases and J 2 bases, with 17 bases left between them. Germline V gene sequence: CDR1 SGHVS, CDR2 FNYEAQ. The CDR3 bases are TGTGCCAGCAGCTTGGTAACAGGGGACTCTCCCTACAATGAGCAGTTCTTC. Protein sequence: CASSLVTGDSPYNEQFF.

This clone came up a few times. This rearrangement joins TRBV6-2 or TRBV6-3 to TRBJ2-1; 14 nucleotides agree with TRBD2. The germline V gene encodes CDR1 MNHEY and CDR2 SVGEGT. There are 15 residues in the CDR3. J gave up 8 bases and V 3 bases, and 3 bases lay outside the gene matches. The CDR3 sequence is CASSYRLAGGDEQFF. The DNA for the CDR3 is TGTGCCAGCAGTTATCGACTAGCGGGGGGGGATGAGCAGTTCTTC.

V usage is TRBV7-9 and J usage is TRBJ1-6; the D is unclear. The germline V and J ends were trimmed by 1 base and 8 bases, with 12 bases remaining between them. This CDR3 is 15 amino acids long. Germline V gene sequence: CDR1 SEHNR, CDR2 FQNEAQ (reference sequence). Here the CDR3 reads CASSLGVGSDSPLHF. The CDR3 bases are TGTGCCAGCAGCTTAGGAGTAGGATCGGATTCACCCCTCCACTTT.

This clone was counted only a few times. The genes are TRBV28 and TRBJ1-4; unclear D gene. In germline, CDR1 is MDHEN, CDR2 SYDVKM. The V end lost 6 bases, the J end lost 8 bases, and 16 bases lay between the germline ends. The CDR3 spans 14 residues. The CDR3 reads CASRPPVPGEKLFF. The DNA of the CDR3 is TGTGCCAGCAGGCCCCCTGTCCCGGGGGAAAAACTGTTTTTT.

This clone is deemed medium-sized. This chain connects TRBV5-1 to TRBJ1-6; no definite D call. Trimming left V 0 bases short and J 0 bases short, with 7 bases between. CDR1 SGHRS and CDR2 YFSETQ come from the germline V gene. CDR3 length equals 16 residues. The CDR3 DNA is TGCGCCAGCAGCTTGGACCGAAGCTCCTATAATTCACCCCTCCACTTT. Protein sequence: CASSLDRSSYNSPLHF.

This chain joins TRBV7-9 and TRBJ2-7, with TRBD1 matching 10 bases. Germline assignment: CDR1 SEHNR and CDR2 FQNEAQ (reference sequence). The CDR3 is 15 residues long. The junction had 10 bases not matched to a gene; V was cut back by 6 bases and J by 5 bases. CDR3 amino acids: CASSSPGTGENEQYF. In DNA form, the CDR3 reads TGTGCCAGCAGTTCACCGGGGACAGGGGAAAACGAGCAGTACTTC.

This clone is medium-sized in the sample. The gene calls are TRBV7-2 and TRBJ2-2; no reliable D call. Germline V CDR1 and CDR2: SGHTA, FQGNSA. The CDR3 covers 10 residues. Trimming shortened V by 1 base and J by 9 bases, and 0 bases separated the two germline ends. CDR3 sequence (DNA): TGTGCCAGCAGCTTAGGGGAGCTGTTTTTT. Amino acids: CASSLGELFF.

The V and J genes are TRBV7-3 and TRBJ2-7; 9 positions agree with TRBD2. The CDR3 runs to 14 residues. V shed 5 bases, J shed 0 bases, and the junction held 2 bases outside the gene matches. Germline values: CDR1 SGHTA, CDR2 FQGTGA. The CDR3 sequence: CASSLSGSSYEQYF. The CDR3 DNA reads TGTGCCAGCAGCCTTAGCGGGAGCTCCTACGAGCAGTACTTC.

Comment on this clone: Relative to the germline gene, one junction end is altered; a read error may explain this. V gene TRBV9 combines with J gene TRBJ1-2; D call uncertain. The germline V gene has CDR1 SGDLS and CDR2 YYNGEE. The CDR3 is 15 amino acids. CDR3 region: CASSAGPSVDYGYTF. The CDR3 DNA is TGTGCCAGCAGCGCCGGCCCTAGCGTGGACTACGGCTACACCTTC.

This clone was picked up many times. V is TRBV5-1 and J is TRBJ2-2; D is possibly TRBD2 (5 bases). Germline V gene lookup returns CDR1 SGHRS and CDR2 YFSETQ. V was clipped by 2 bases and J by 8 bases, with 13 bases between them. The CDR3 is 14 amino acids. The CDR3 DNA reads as TGCGCCAGCAGCTTTTTTTCAGCGGAGGGGGAGCTGTTTTTT. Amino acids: CASSFFSAEGELFF. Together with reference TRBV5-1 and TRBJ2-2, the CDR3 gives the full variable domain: KAGVTQTPRYLIKTRGQQVTLSCSPISGHRSVSWYQQTPGQGLQFLFEYFSETQRNKGNFPGRFSGRQFSNSRSEMNVSTLELGDSALYLCASSFFSAEGELFFGEGSRLTVL.

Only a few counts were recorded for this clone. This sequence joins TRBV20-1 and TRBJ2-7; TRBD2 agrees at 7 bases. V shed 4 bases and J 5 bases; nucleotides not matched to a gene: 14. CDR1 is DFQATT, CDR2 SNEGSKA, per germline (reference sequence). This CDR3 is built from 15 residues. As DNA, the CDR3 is TGCAGTGCTAAGCCACGGACTAGTTTTTATCACGAGCAGTACTTC. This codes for CSAKPRTSFYHEQYF.

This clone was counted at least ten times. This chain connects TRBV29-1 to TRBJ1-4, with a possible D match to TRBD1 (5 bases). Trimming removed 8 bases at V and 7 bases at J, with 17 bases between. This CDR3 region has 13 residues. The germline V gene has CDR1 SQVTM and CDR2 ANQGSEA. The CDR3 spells CSYRRGGGEKLFF. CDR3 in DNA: TGCAGCTATCGCCGGGGGGGGGGTGAAAAACTGTTTTTT.

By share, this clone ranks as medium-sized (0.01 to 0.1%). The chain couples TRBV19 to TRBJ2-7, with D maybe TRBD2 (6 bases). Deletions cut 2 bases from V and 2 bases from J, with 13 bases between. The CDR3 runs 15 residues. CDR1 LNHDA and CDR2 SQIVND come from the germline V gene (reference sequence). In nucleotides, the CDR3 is TGTGCCAGTAGTATACGATACGGGGGACCCTACGAGCAGTACTTC. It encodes CASSIRYGGPYEQYF. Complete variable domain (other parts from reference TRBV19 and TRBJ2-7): DGGITQSPKYLFRKEGQNVTLSCEQNLNHDAMYWYRQDPGQGLRLIYYSQIVNDFQKGDIAEGYSVSREKKESFPLTVTSAQKNPTAFYLCASSIRYGGPYEQYFGPGTRLTVT.

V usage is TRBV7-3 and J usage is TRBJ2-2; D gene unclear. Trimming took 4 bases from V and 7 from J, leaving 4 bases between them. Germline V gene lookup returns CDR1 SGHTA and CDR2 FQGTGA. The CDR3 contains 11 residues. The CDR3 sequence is CASSSGGELFF. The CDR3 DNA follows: TGTGCCAGCAGCTCCGGCGGGGAGCTGTTTTTT.

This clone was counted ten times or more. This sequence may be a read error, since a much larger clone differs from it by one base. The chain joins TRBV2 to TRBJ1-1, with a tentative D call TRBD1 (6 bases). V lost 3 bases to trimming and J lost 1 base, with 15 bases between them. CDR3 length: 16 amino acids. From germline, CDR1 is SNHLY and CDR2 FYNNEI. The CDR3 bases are TGTGCCAGCAGTGATATCCCAGGGGCCCGGAACACTGAAGCTTTCTTT. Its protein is CASSDIPGARNTEAFF. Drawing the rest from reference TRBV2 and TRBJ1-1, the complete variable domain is EPEVTQTPSHQVTQMGQEVILRCVPISNHLYFYWYRQILGQKVEFLVSFYNNEISEKSEIFDDQFSVERPDGSNFTLKIRSTKLEDSAMYFCASSDIPGARNTEAFFGQGTRLTVV.

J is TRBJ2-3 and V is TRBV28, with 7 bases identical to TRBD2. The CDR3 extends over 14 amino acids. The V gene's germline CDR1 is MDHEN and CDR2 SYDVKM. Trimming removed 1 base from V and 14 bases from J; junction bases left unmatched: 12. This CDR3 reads CASSLSASGPRPYF. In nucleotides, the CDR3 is TGTGCCAGCAGTTTATCGGCTAGCGGTCCACGCCCGTATTTT.

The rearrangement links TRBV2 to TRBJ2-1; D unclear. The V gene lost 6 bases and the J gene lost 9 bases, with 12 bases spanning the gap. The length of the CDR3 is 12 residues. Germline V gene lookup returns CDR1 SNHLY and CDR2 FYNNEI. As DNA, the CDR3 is TGTGCCAGCAGAGGATCCCCCCGTGAGCAGTTCTTC. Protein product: CASRGSPREQFF.

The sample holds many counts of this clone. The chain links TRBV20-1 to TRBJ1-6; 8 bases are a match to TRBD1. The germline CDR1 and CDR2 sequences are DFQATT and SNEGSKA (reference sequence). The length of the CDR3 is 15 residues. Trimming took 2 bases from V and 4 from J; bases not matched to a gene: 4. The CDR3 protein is CSARPGQAYNSPLHF. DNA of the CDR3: TGCAGTGCTAGACCGGGACAGGCATATAATTCACCCCTCCACTTT.

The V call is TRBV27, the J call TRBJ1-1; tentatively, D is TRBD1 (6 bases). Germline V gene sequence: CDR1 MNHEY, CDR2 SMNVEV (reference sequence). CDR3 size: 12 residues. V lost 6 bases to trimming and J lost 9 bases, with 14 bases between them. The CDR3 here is CASSSNRAKAFF. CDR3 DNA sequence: TGTGCCAGCAGCTCAAACAGGGCAAAAGCTTTCTTT.

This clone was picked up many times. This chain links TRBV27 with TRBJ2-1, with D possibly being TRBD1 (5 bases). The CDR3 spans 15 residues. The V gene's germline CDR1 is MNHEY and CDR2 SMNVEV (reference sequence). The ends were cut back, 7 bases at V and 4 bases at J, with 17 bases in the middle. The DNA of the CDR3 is TGTGCCAGCACCCTAACACCAAGGGGTTACAATGAGCAGTTCTTC. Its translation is CASTLTPRGYNEQFF.

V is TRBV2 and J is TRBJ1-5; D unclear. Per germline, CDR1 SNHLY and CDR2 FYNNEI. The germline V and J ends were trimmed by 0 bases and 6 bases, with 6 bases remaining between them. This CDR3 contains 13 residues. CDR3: CASSEAPRQPQHF. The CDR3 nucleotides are TGTGCCAGCAGTGAAGCGCCTCGTCAGCCCCAGCATTTT.

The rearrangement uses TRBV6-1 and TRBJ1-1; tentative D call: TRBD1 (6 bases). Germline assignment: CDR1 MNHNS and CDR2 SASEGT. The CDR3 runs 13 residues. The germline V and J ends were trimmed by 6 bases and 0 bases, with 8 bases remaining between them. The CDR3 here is CASRQGVNTEAFF. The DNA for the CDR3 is TGTGCCAGCAGACAGGGAGTGAACACTGAAGCTTTCTTT.

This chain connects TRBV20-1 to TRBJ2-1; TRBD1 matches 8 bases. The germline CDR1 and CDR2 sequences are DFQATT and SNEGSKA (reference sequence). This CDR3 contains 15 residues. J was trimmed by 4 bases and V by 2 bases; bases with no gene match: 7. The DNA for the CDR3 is TGCAGTGCTAGACATCTGACAGGGGCATACAATGAGCAGTTCTTC. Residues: CSARHLTGAYNEQFF.